A selection of T cell receptor beta chains follows, all from one sample in a study of blood T cell repertoires in COVID-19. Profiling relied on immunoSEQ multiplex PCR, and the TCRdb table lists in-frame clones only, not all of them. The sample shows approximately 300,000 clones, 65% to 90% of them seen only once. Input material: PBMCs or T cells enriched from blood (not recorded which). These receptors were obtained from a woman between 18 and 30 years old who had recovered from COVID-19. CDR3s include the opening cysteine and the closing phenylalanine or tryptophan. The D gene is left open where the match is weak. A clone size is listed for some rows: how often the clone was seen (once, few, many), or a class if it is expanded.

abundance	v_gene	j_gene	d_gene	CDR3aa	CDR3nt
-	TRBV6-4	TRBJ1-1	-	CASSEQGNTEAFF	TGTGCCAGCAGTGAGCAGGGCAACACTGAAGCTTTCTTT
-	TRBV3-1/TRBV3-2	TRBJ1-2	-	CASSPLGGDYGYTF	TGTGCCAGCAGCCCACTCGGAGGGGACTATGGCTACACCTTC
-	TRBV30	TRBJ1-6	TRBD1	CAWGDSSYNSPLHF	TGTGCTTGGGGGGACAGCTCCTATAATTCACCCCTCCACTTT
-	TRBV6-5	TRBJ1-4	-	CASSYPKTGIGEKLFF	TGTGCCAGCAGTTACCCCAAAACGGGGATCGGAGAAAAACTGTTTTTT
once	TRBV28	TRBJ2-7	-	CASSDTGGGSHEQYF	TGTGCCAGCAGTGATACAGGGGGGGGTAGCCACGAGCAGTACTTC
once	TRBV6-2/TRBV6-3	TRBJ2-7	TRBD2	CASSVRLAGLYEQYF	TGTGCCAGCAGTGTCAGACTAGCGGGATTGTACGAGCAGTACTTC
-	TRBV6-1	TRBJ1-2	TRBD1	CASSEGTGQGYTF	TGTGCCAGCAGTGAAGGGACGGGACAGGGCTACACCTTC
-	TRBV6-2/TRBV6-3	TRBJ2-7	TRBD1	CASSSNLGQGGLNEQYF	TGTGCCAGCAGTTCGAACCTCGGACAGGGTGGATTGAACGAGCAGTACTTC
-	TRBV11-3	TRBJ1-6	-	CASSPRGKNSPLHF	TGTGCCAGCAGCCCCCGGGGGAAAAATTCACCCCTCCACTTT
-	TRBV11-2	TRBJ1-2	-	CASSPTGSYGYTF	TGTGCCAGCAGCCCCACAGGGTCCTATGGCTACACCTTC
once	TRBV28	TRBJ1-2	-	CASRKGGAALGYTF	TGTGCCAGCAGGAAGGGCGGGGCCGCCCTAGGCTACACCTTC
-	TRBV14	TRBJ1-3	-	CASSQVDRSSGNTIYF	TGTGCCAGCAGCCAGGTCGACAGGAGCTCTGGAAACACCATATATTTT
-	TRBV30	TRBJ2-1	TRBD1	CAWRDLDTGGSYNEQFF	TGTGCCTGGAGGGACCTAGATACAGGGGGCTCCTACAATGAGCAGTTCTTC
-	TRBV6-1	TRBJ2-2	-	CASSEFLGRKPGELFF	TGTGCCAGCAGTGAATTCTTAGGGAGAAAACCCGGGGAGCTGTTTTTT
-	TRBV2	TRBJ1-4	TRBD1	CASSRDSPNEKLFF	TGTGCCAGCTCGAGGGACAGTCCTAATGAAAAACTGTTTTTT
-	TRBV14	TRBJ2-1	TRBD2	CASSQGTSGSNEQFF	TGTGCCAGCAGCCAAGGGACTAGCGGGAGCAATGAGCAGTTCTTC
once	TRBV24-1	TRBJ1-2	-	CATSAYNEQGYTF	TGTGCCACCAGCGCTTATAATGAACAAGGCTACACCTTC
-	TRBV12-5	TRBJ1-6	-	CASGLTTGDNSPLHF	TGTGCTAGTGGCCTAACAACAGGAGATAATTCACCCCTCCACTTT
-	TRBV24-1	TRBJ2-1	TRBD2	CATSDSIDPGGVQFF	TGTGCCACCAGTGATTCGATAGACCCGGGGGGGGTTCAGTTCTTC
-	TRBV3-1/TRBV3-2	TRBJ1-2	-	CASSPQWEGMNGYTF	TGTGCCAGCAGCCCCCAATGGGAGGGGATGAATGGCTACACCTTC
-	TRBV19	TRBJ2-1	-	CASKQASRANEQFF	TGTGCCAGTAAACAGGCGTCTCGGGCCAATGAGCAGTTCTTC
-	TRBV7-2	TRBJ1-5	-	CASSLSGDGQPQHF	TGTGCCAGCAGCTTATCAGGGGACGGTCAGCCCCAGCATTTT
-	TRBV18	TRBJ1-1	-	CASSPGSTRGGTEAFF	TGTGCCAGCTCACCAGGAAGTACCAGAGGGGGCACTGAAGCTTTCTTT
-	TRBV5-1	TRBJ2-3	TRBD2	CASSLGRERDTQYF	TGCGCCAGCAGCTTGGGGCGGGAGAGGGATACGCAGTATTTT
-	TRBV7-2	TRBJ2-2	TRBD1	CASSPPATGGFRTGELFF	TGTGCCAGCAGCCCCCCCGCGACAGGGGGATTTCGAACCGGGGAGCTGTTTTTT
-	TRBV5-6	TRBJ1-5	-	CASSLVGVNQPQHF	TGTGCCAGCAGCTTGGTCGGGGTTAATCAGCCCCAGCATTTT
-	TRBV5-5	TRBJ1-2	-	CASSPFGTQRWDTF	TGTGCCAGCAGCCCTTTTGGTACGCAGAGGTGGGACACCTTC
-	TRBV3-1/TRBV3-2	TRBJ2-5	TRBD2	CASSPGLAGGLETQYF	TGTGCCAGCAGCCCGGGACTAGCGGGAGGTCTAGAGACCCAGTACTTC
-	TRBV29-1	TRBJ2-5	-	CSVERAALVQETQYF	TGCAGCGTTGAGCGAGCCGCCCTCGTTCAAGAGACCCAGTACTTC
-	TRBV2	TRBJ1-1	TRBD1	CASSAGGQGGTEAFF	TGTGCCAGCAGTGCAGGGGGACAGGGAGGGACTGAAGCTTTCTTT
-	TRBV6-5	TRBJ2-5	TRBD2	CASRAGGGETQYF	TGTGCCAGCAGAGCGGGAGGGGGAGAGACCCAGTACTTC
-	TRBV20-1	TRBJ2-7	TRBD1	CSASGDRGDEQYF	TGCAGTGCTAGTGGGGACAGGGGGGACGAGCAGTACTTC
-	TRBV7-3	TRBJ2-1	TRBD2	CASSLIAGGPLVNEQFF	TGTGCCAGCAGCTTAATAGCGGGAGGCCCTTTGGTCAATGAGCAGTTCTTC
once	TRBV10-3	TRBJ1-1	-	CATSDGRGEAFF	TGTGCCACAAGTGATGGGCGAGGGGAAGCTTTCTTT
-	TRBV6-5	TRBJ1-2	-	CATLLLGGLGYTF	TGTGCCACCCTACTTCTAGGCGGACTTGGCTACACCTTC
-	TRBV4-1	TRBJ2-3	TRBD2	CASSQWTSGSTDTQYF	TGCGCCAGCAGCCAATGGACTAGCGGGAGTACAGATACGCAGTATTTT
-	TRBV27	TRBJ1-1	-	CASSLFPGMVEAFF	TGTGCCAGCAGTTTATTTCCCGGGATGGTTGAAGCTTTCTTT
-	TRBV3-1/TRBV3-2	TRBJ1-2	-	CASSPRLGTNGYTF	TGTGCCAGCAGCCCGCGATTAGGGACAAATGGCTACACCTTC
few	TRBV6-1	TRBJ2-1	TRBD2	CASSEEAGGSYNEQFF	TGTGCCAGCAGTGAAGAGGCGGGAGGCTCGTACAATGAGCAGTTCTTC
-	TRBV2	TRBJ2-1	TRBD2	CASSEGMASGRTYNEQFF	TGTGCCAGCAGTGAAGGCATGGCTAGCGGGAGGACATACAATGAGCAGTTCTTC
-	TRBV7-2	TRBJ1-2	-	CASSQYNIGAYGYTF	TGTGCCAGCAGCCAGTACAATATTGGGGCCTATGGCTACACCTTC
-	TRBV6-5	TRBJ2-7	-	CAKRYGDTYEQYF	TGTGCCAAACGGTACGGAGATACCTACGAGCAGTACTTC
-	TRBV9	TRBJ2-1	-	CASTKGDTYNEQFF	TGTGCCAGCACCAAGGGGGACACATACAATGAGCAGTTCTTC
-	TRBV6-2/TRBV6-3	TRBJ2-7	TRBD1	CASSRQGPYEQYF	TGTGCCAGCAGTCGACAGGGGCCCTACGAGCAGTACTTC
once	TRBV5-4	TRBJ1-2	TRBD1	CASSDRRDSPNYGYTF	TGTGCCAGCAGCGACCGGCGGGACAGTCCTAACTATGGCTACACCTTC
-	TRBV2	TRBJ1-2	TRBD1	CASSKTGEEGYTF	TGTGCCAGCAGCAAGACAGGGGAGGAGGGCTACACCTTC
once	TRBV2	TRBJ2-3	TRBD2	CASSASGAKGDTQYF	TGTGCCAGCAGTGCAAGCGGGGCCAAGGGGGATACGCAGTATTTT
-	TRBV19	TRBJ1-5	-	CASSLQGLGQPQHF	TGTGCCAGTAGCCTACAGGGTCTCGGTCAGCCCCAGCATTTT
-	TRBV11-2	TRBJ1-1	-	CASSPRGAGTEAFF	TGTGCCAGCAGCCCACGGGGGGCTGGGACTGAAGCTTTCTTT
-	TRBV30	TRBJ2-5	TRBD1	CAWRGQGETQYF	TGTGCCTGGAGGGGACAGGGGGAGACCCAGTACTTC
-	TRBV24-1	TRBJ2-5	-	CATSDNTGTSETQYF	TGTGCCACCAGTGACAACACCGGGACTTCGGAGACCCAGTACTTC
few	TRBV2	TRBJ1-1	TRBD1	CASSGPGQVMNTEAFF	TGTGCCAGCAGTGGGCCGGGACAGGTTATGAACACTGAAGCTTTCTTT
few	TRBV6-6	TRBJ1-4	-	CASSYDSEKLFF	TGTGCCAGCAGTTACGATAGTGAAAAACTGTTTTTT
-	TRBV19	TRBJ1-1	-	CASKDSMFWAEAFF	TGTGCCAGTAAGGACAGTATGTTTTGGGCCGAAGCTTTCTTT
once	TRBV24-1	TRBJ2-3	TRBD2	CATSDQIPKAGEKNTQYF	TGTGCCACCAGTGATCAAATACCGAAAGCGGGAGAAAAGAATACGCAGTATTTT
once	TRBV28	TRBJ2-2	TRBD1	CASILSQGADTGELFF	TGTGCCAGCATCCTATCCCAGGGGGCGGACACCGGGGAGCTGTTTTTT
-	TRBV9	TRBJ1-5	-	CASSVAGGNQPQHF	TGTGCCAGCAGCGTCGCGGGGGGCAATCAGCCCCAGCATTTT
-	TRBV25-1	TRBJ1-1	TRBD1	CASSAPGQWGEAFF	TGTGCCAGCAGTGCTCCGGGACAGTGGGGGGAAGCTTTCTTT